This T cell receptor (beta chain) was identified in a study of response to subunit inactivated influenza vaccine. Whole-study findings and limits: The study's authors posited that every seasonal influenza vaccination enlists few new T cells.

CDR1 LNHDA and CDR2 SQIVND come from the germline V gene (reference sequence). The CDR3 is made up of 13 amino acids. Between the trimmed V and J ends, which lost 6 bases and 3 bases, there was a span of 11 bases. As to this clonotype: The antigen remains unidentified.

TCRdb re-called the RT-PCR reads through MiXCR, storing one row per CDR3 protein. Here the sample spans some 500,000 distinct CDR3 sequences, about 25% being singletons. The sequenced sample was CD4+ T cells sorted from PBMCs, obtained roughly 5 days after vaccination. The chain combines TRBV19 with TRBJ2-5; the D is unclear. This TCR was recovered from a man over 45 who received an inactivated influenza vaccine. Written as DNA, the CDR3 is TGTGCCAGTAGCAGAGGTGCCAAAGAGACCCAGTACTTC. Translated, it gives CASSRGAKETQYF.